This record concerns one T cell receptor (beta chain) sequence. Its target is not known. TCRdb reprocessed the 5' RACE reads with MiXCR, giving one entry per CDR3 protein. The profile shows hundreds of thousands of distinct CDR3 sequences, approximately 18% of them singletons. This specimen belongs to a study of T-cell memory formation after mild COVID-19. Whole-study results and caveats: While clones contracting from day 15 to 85 were balanced between CD4 and CD8, later expanders leaned CD4+. The study found contracting CD4+ clones mainly in CM and EM and contracting CD8+ clones in EMRA. Second-wave clones with a day 37 peak had unconfirmed SARS-CoV-2 specificity. Some responding clones appeared in pre-infection memory, suggesting cross-reactive memory joined.

Germline V gene sequence: CDR1 SEHNR, CDR2 FQNEAQ (reference sequence). The V and J ends lost 5 bases and 6 bases respectively, with 11 bases between them. The CDR3 contains 12 residues. The specimen sequenced was PBMCs or a T cell subset sorted from them (not recorded which). The rearrangement links TRBV7-9 to TRBJ2-7; D gene ambiguous. This clonotype was obtained from an adult woman who had mild COVID-19 (a few samples of this study predate the infection). Cell type and time point are not known. The CDR3 region is CASSLLTLEQYF. The CDR3, as DNA: TGTGCCAGCAGCCTACTTACTCTCGAGCAGTACTTC.